This T cell receptor beta chain was identified during a study of blood T cell repertoires in COVID-19 (dated by TCRdb to between 2020 and 2021). Concerning the study at large: The collaborator samples originated in the United States, Italy and Spain and spanned the acute and convalescent phases of COVID-19. The material from the prospective study consisted of cDNA or gDNA derived from T cells, B-cell-depleted T cells, or PBMCs. Subjects who had been exposed to COVID-19, were actively infected with it, or had recovered from it provided the deeply sampled blood TCRbeta repertoires that made up the dataset. The repertoires were released in a freely available public database intended as a resource for research on the immune response to SARS-CoV-2. Samples came from the ongoing ImmuneRACE study (first 160 participants) plus 1,254 subjects from 6 global collaborators. Nearly every sample came with metadata listing a de-identified subject ID, COVID-19 status, age in years and sex. HLA class I and class II types, where available, came from metadata supplied by the sample provider rather than from assay-based typing. Findings and caveats that apply to the study as a whole: How much clinical and demographic metadata was included differed by source and by participant, and the metadata was provided uncurated.

TCRbeta CDR3 regions were amplified from genomic DNA by means of the immunoSEQ Assay, a bias-controlled multiplex PCR. The published analysis was carried out like this. Within the assay, amplification of reference gene primers was used to estimate how many nucleated cells each sample contained. To quantify the absolute abundance of each unique TCRbeta CDR3 rearrangement, sequence reads were collapsed and filtered. For each sample, productive Simpson clonality was calculated by taking the square root of Simpson's diversity index across productive rearrangements. TCRdb mirrors the immuneACCESS table, restricted to in-frame sequences. Some clones are absent from its copies; in checked studies, under half trace to an unresolved V gene, and the reason for the others is unknown. D and trimming come from the DNA, and the V and J calls and clone size come from that table. The sample table holds around 270,000 clones, of which roughly 86% were seen once. Of the sample, 2% to 2.5% falls within the top ten clones.

This clone was found once. The antigen this receptor binds is unknown. No base quality information exists; no much larger clone differs at one position. Whole blood was collected in K2EDTA tubes by collaborating institutions according to the institutions' own protocols. For TCRbeta analysis, collaborators shipped samples in one of three forms: frozen whole blood, isolated PBMCs, or DNA extracted from either of those sample types. Taken from the germline V gene, the CDR1 and CDR2 loops are SNHLY and FYNNEI. V and J are truncated by 5 bases and 2 bases respectively, leaving an intervening sequence of 10 bases. From its cysteine to its phenylalanine, the CDR3 spans 13 amino acids. The CDR3 DNA has 39 bases and is translated from base 1.

The sequence is built from TRBV2 and TRBJ2-7; the best D guess is TRBD1, with 6 bases matching. The sample comprised peripheral blood. This receptor was taken from a woman between 45 and 60 years old with acute or convalescent COVID-19. At the DNA level, the sequence is TGTGCCAGCAGTCGACAGGCTACCTACGAGCAGTACTTC. The resulting protein is CASSRQATYEQYF.